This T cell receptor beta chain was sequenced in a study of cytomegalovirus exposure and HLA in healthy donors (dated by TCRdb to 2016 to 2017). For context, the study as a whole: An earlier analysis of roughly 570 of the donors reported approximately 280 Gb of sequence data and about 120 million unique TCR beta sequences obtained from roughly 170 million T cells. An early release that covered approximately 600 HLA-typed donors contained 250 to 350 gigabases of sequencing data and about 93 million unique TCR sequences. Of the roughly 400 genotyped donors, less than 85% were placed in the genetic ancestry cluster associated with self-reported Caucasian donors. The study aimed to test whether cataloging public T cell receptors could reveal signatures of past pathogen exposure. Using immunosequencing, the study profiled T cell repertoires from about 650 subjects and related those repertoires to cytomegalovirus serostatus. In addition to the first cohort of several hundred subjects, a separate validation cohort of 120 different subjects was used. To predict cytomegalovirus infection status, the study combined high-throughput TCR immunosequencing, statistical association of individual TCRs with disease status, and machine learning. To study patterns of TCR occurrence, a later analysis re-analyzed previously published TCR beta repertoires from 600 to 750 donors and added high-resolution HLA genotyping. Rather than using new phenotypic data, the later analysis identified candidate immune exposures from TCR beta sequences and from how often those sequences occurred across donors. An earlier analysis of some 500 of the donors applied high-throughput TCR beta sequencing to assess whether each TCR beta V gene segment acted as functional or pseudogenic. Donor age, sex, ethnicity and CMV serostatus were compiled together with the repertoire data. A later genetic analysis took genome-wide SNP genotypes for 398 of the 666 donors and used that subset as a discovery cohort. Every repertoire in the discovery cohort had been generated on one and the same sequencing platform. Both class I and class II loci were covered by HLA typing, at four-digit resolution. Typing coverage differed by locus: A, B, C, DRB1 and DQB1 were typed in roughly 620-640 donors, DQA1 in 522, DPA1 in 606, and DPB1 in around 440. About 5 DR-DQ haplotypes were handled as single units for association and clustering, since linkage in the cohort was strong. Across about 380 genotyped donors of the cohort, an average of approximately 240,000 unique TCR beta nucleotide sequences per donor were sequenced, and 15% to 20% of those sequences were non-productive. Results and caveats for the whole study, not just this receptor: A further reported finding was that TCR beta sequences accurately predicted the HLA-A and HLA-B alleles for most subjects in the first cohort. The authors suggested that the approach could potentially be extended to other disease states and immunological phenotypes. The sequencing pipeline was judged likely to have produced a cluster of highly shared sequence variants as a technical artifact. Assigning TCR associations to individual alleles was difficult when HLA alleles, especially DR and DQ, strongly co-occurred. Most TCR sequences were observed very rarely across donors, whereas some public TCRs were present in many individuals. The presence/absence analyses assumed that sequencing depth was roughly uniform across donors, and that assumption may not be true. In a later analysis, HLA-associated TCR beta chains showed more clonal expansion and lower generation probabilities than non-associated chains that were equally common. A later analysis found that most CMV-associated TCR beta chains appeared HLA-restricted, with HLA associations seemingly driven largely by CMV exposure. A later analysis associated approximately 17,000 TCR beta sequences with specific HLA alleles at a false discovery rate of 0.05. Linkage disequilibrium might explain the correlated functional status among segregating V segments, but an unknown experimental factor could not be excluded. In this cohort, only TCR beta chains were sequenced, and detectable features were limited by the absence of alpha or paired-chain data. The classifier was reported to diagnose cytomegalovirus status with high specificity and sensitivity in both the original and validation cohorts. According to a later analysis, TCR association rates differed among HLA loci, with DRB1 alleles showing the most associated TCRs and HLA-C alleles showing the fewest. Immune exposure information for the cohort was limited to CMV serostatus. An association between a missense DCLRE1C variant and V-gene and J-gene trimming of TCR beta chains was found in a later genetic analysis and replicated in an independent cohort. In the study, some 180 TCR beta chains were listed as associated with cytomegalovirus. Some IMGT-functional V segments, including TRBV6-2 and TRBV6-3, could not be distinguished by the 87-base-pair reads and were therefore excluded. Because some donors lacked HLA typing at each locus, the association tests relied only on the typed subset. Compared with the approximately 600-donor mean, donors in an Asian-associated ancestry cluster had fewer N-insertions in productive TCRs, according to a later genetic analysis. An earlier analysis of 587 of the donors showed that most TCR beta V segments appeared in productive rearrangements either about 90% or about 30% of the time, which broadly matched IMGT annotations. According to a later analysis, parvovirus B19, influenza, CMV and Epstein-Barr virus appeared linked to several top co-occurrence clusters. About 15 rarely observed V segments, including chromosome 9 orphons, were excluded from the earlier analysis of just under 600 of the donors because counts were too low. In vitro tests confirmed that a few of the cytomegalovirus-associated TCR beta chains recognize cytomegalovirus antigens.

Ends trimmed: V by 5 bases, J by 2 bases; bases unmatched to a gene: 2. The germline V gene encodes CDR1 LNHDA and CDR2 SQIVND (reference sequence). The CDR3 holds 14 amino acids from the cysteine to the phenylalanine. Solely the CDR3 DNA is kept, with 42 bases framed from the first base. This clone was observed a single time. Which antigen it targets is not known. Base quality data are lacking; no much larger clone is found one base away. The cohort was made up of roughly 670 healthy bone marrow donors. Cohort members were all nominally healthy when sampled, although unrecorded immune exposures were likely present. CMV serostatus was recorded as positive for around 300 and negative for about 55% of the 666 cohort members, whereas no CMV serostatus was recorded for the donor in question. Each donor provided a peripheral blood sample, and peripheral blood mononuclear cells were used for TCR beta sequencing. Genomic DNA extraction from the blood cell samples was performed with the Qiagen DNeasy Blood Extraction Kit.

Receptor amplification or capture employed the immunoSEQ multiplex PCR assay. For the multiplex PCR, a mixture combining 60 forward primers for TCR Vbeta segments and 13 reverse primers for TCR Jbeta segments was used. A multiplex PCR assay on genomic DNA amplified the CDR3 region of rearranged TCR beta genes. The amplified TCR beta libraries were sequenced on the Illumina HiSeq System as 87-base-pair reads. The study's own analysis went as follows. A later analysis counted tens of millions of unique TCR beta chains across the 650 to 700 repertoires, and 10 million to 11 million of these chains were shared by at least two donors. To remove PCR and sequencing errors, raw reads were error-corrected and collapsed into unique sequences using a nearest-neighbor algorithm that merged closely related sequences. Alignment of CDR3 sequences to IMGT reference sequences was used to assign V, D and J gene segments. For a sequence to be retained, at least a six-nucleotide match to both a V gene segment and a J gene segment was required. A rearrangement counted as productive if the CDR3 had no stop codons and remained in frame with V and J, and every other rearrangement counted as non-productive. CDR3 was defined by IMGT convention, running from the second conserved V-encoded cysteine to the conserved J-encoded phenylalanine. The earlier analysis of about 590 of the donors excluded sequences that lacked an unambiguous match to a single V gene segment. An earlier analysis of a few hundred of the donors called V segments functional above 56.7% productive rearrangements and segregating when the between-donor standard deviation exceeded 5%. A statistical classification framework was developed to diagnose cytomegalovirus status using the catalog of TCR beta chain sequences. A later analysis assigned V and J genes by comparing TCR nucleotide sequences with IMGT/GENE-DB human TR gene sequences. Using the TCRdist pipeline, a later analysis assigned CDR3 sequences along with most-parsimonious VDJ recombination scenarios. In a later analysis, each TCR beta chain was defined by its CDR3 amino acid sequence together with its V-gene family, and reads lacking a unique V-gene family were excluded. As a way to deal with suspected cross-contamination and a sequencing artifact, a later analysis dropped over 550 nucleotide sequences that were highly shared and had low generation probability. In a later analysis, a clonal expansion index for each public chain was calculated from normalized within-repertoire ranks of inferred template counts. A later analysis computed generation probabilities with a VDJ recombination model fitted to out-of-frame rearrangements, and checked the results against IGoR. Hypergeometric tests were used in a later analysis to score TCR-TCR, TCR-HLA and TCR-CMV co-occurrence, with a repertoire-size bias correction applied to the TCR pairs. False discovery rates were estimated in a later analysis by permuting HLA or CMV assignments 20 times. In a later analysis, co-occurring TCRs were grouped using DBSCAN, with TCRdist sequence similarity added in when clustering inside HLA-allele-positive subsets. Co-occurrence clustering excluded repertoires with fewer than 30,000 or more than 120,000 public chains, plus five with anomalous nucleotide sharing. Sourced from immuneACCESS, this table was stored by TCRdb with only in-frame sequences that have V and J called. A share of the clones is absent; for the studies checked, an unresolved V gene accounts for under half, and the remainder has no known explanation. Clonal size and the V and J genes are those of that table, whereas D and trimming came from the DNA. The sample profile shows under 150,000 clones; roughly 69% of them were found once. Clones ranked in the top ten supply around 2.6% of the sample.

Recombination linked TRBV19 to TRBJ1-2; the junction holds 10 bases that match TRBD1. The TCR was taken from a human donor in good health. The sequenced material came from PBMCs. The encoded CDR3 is CASSAGQGNYGYTF. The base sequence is TGTGCCAGTAGTGCGGGACAGGGGAACTATGGCTACACCTTC.